This is a list of T cell receptor beta chains from one sample in a study of response to subunit inactivated influenza vaccine. One entry per CDR3 protein results from TCRdb running MiXCR on the RT-PCR reads. The sample lists roughly 700,000 distinct CDR3 sequences, 11% to 15% occurring once. Here the sequenced sample was PBMCs from blood, taken roughly 2 weeks before vaccination. The receptors here all came from a man in his fifties or sixties who received an inactivated influenza vaccine. The CDR3 runs from the conserved cysteine through the conserved F or W. The order of the fields is clone size, J gene, D gene, V gene, CDR3 length, CDR3 DNA, CDR3 protein. A D gene is named only where the DNA matches it firmly. Size is omitted from some rows. Given values are once, few, many or a class for expanded clones.

NA	TRBJ2-3	TRBD2	TRBV20-1	14	TGCAGTGCTCCGGGACTAGCGGGAGTGGATACGCAGTATTTT	CSAPGLAGVDTQYF
NA	TRBJ1-5	NA	TRBV4-3	18	TGCGCCAGCAGCCAAGATCCCTGGGAAGAAGTCTCCGGTCAGCCCCAGCATTTT	CASSQDPWEEVSGQPQHF
many	TRBJ2-2	NA	TRBV5-1	15	TGCGCCAGCAGCTTGGACGGACTGAACACCGGGGAGCTGTTTTTT	CASSLDGLNTGELFF
NA	TRBJ1-5	NA	TRBV12-3/TRBV12-4	18	TGTGCCAGCACCATAGGTAGGGGGGGACTTCCGAGCAATCAGCCCCAGCATTTT	CASTIGRGGLPSNQPQHF
NA	TRBJ2-5	NA	TRBV11-2	15	TGTGCCAGCAGCCAGAAACTTGAGCCTCAAGAGACCCAGTACTTC	CASSQKLEPQETQYF
NA	TRBJ2-7	TRBD1	TRBV20-1	16	TGCTGTGCTAGAGGAGGGGGACAGGGACCTTCCTACGAGCAGTACTTC	CCARGGGQGPSYEQYF
NA	TRBJ2-1	NA	TRBV19	15	TGTGCCAGTAGCTCCCGTCCTGTGGGGTACAATGAGCAGTTCTTC	CASSSRPVGYNEQFF
few	TRBJ2-7	NA	TRBV7-2	14	TGTGCCAGCAGCTCCAACAGGGAATCCTACGAGCAGTACTTC	CASSSNRESYEQYF
NA	TRBJ2-1	NA	TRBV2	15	TGTGCCAGCAGTGAAGCGAAAGGGAGTGGCGGTGAGCAGTTCTTC	CASSEAKGSGGEQFF
few	TRBJ2-2	TRBD1	TRBV5-6	15	TGTGCCAGCAGCCTGGACAGGGTGCTCACCGGGGAGCTGTTTTTT	CASSLDRVLTGELFF
many	TRBJ2-7	NA	TRBV12-3/TRBV12-4	11	TGTGCCAGCAGGCTGGCGGGGGAGCAGTACTTC	CASRLAGEQYF
NA	TRBJ2-1	TRBD1	TRBV7-6	19	TGTGCCAGCAGCTTAACCCCCTCTACAGGGGGAGACCTCTACAATGAGCAGTTCTTC	CASSLTPSTGGDLYNEQFF
many	TRBJ2-5	TRBD2	TRBV4-2	16	TGTGCCAGCAGCCCCGGGGCGGGAGGGGGCCAAGAGACCCAGTACTTC	CASSPGAGGGQETQYF
few	TRBJ1-1	TRBD1	TRBV29-1	15	TGCAGCGTTGGCCCCCGCGTACGGGACAGCCGAGAGGCTTTCTTT	CSVGPRVRDSREAFF
few	TRBJ1-3	NA	TRBV18	15	TGTGCCAGCTCACAGAATCAGCGCTCTGGAAACACCATATATTTT	CASSQNQRSGNTIYF
NA	TRBJ1-2	NA	TRBV4-2	14	TGTGCCAGCAGCCAAGACGGGGGGGCGTATGGCTACACCTTC	CASSQDGGAYGYTF
NA	TRBJ2-3	NA	TRBV30	14	TGTGCCTGGAGTCTAGGGGGATTCACAGATACGCAGTATTTT	CAWSLGGFTDTQYF